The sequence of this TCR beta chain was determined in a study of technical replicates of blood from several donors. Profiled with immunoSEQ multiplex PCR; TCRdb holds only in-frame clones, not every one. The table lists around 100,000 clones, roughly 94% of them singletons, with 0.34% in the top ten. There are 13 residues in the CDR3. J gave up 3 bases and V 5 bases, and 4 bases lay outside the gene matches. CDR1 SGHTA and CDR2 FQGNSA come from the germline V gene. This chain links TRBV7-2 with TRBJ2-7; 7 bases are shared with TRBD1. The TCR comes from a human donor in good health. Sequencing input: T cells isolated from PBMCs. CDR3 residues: CASSADRVYEQYF. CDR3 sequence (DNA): TGTGCCAGCAGCGCCGACAGGGTCTACGAGCAGTACTTC.